Presented here are 14 T cell receptor beta chains from one specimen sequenced in a study of blood T cell repertoires in COVID-19. Using immunoSEQ multiplex PCR, the repertoire was profiled, and TCRdb retains in-frame clones only, with some absent. Here the sample spans some 500,000 clones, 85% to 90% being singletons. The sample taken for sequencing was peripheral blood. Receptor source: a woman aged 45 to 65 with COVID-19, enrolled during active disease.

This clone was recorded only once. The identical CDR3 is also encoded by other nucleotide sequences in the sample. V gene TRBV7-2 combines with J gene TRBJ2-7, with 7 bases that match TRBD2. Germline CDR1 reads SGHTA; CDR2 reads FQGNSA. J lost 0 bases, V lost 2 bases, and 4 bases had no gene match. The CDR3 is 15 residues long. The CDR3 is CASSLSGGSSYEQYF. The CDR3 DNA sequence: TGTGCCAGCAGCTTATCCGGCGGGAGCTCCTACGAGCAGTACTTC. The whole variable domain, remainder taken from reference TRBV7-2 and TRBJ2-7, is GAGVSQSPSNKVTEKGKDVELRCDPISGHTALYWYRQSLGQGLEFLIYFQGNSAPDKSGLPSDRFSAERTGGSVSTLTIQRTQQEDSAVYLCASSLSGGSSYEQYFGPGTRLTVT.

The CDR3 DNA reads TGTGCCAGCAGCTTGGGGCTTGGCTACACCTTC. It codes for CASSLGLGYTF. The chain joins TRBV9 to TRBJ1-2; D perhaps matches TRBD1 (5 bases). This CDR3 is built from 11 residues. V was cut by 4 bases and J by 7 bases, with 8 bases left in between. Germline lookup yields CDR1 SGDLS and CDR2 YYNGEE.

The V call is TRBV18, the J call TRBJ2-7; TRBD2 is a possible D gene (7 bases). V lost 0 bases, J lost 3 bases, and 21 bases lay in between. The CDR3 totals 18 residues. The germline V gene has CDR1 KGHSH and CDR2 LQKENI. CDR3 sequence reads: CASSPPVLGGGGGYEQYF. The CDR3 region has the DNA TGTGCCAGCTCACCACCGGTCCTTGGGGGGGGCGGTGGCTACGAGCAGTACTTC.

This chain joins TRBV5-6 and TRBJ1-1; tentatively, D is TRBD1 (5 bases). Trimming removed 7 bases from V and 4 bases from J, with 14 bases in between. Germline V gene sequence: CDR1 SGHDT, CDR2 YYEEEE. The CDR3 sequence is 13 residues long. Here the CDR3 reads CASLSGVGTEAFF. The CDR3 DNA sequence: TGTGCCAGCTTGTCGGGGGTTGGCACTGAAGCTTTCTTT.

This clone has just one count. The genes are TRBV27 and TRBJ1-2; D might be TRBD1 (5 bases). Germline CDR1 is MNHEY and CDR2 is SMNVEV (reference sequence). Between the trimmed V and J ends, which lost 2 bases and 4 bases, there was a span of 14 bases. The CDR3 is made up of 15 amino acids. CDR3: CASSLLSGLAYGYTF. As DNA, the CDR3 is TGTGCCAGCAGTTTACTCTCAGGGTTAGCCTATGGCTACACCTTC.

In its sample, this clone was seen a few times. The rearrangement uses TRBV11-2 and TRBJ2-7, with a possible D match to TRBD2 (5 bases). V lost 5 bases, J lost 6 bases, and 20 bases lay in between. The CDR3 contains 15 residues. Germline V gene sequence: CDR1 SGHAT, CDR2 FQNNGV. CDR3 amino acids: CASSPRTSSRGEQYF. Written as DNA, the CDR3 is TGTGCCAGCAGCCCACGGACGTCCTCTCGGGGCGAGCAGTACTTC.

The chain uses TRBV7-6 and TRBJ1-6, with D perhaps TRBD1 (6 bases). Looked up from germline, CDR1 is SGHVS and CDR2 is FNYEAQ. V lost 3 bases and J 9 bases, leaving 12 bases between the germline ends. The CDR3 contains 14 residues. This CDR3 is CASSLGGLGSPLHF. In DNA form, the CDR3 reads TGTGCCAGCAGCTTGGGGGGGCTGGGTTCACCCCTCCACTTT.

The CDR3 DNA sequence: TGTGCCAGCAGCTCAACAGTCTACGAGCAGTACTTC. Its translation: CASSSTVYEQYF. This chain connects TRBV5-6 to TRBJ2-7, with no clear D. V dropped 3 bases and J dropped 3 bases, with 7 bases sitting between them. Germline loops: CDR1 SGHDT, CDR2 YYEEEE. The CDR3 has 12 residues.

The gene calls are TRBV4-1 and TRBJ2-3; TRBD2 matches at 7 bases. The CDR3 totals 16 residues. J was trimmed by 1 base and V by 4 bases; bases with no gene match: 8. Per the germline V gene, CDR1 is MGHRA and CDR2 is YSYEKL. The CDR3 DNA follows: TGCGCCAGCAGCCTCGGACTAGGTGTCGGCACAGATACGCAGTATTTT. Translated, it gives CASSLGLGVGTDTQYF.

The chain has TRBV7-8 and TRBJ1-1; a possible D gene is TRBD1 (6 bases). Germline assignment: CDR1 SGHVS and CDR2 FQNEAQ. Trimming shortened V by 6 bases and J by 5 bases, and 16 bases separated the two germline ends. CDR3 length: 14 residues. The CDR3 DNA reads as TGTGCCAGCAGGGGTACAGGGAGGGTGACTGAAGCTTTCTTT. Its translation: CASRGTGRVTEAFF.

V usage is TRBV3-1 (or the pseudogene TRBV3-2) and J usage is TRBJ2-5, with 14 bases that match TRBD2. Germline V lookup: CDR1 LGHDT, CDR2 YNNKEL (reference sequence). This CDR3 contains 16 residues. V was pared by 4 bases and J by 0 bases, with 1 base of the junction left unmatched. CDR3 DNA sequence: TGTGCCAGCAGCCGACTAGCGGGGGGGTACCAAGAGACCCAGTACTTC. This encodes CASSRLAGGYQETQYF.

The chain links TRBV6-5 to TRBJ1-3; D might be TRBD1 (6 bases). CDR3 length: 15 amino acids. CDR1 is MNHEY, CDR2 SVGAGI, per germline. V was shortened by 6 bases and J by 2 bases, with 14 bases between the two germline ends. CDR3 nucleotides: TGTGCCAGCAGAGGTACAGGGATTGCTGGAAACACCATATATTTT. Encoded protein: CASRGTGIAGNTIYF.

Here the CDR3 reads CATSRYPTYPLHF. The DNA of the CDR3 is TGTGCCACCAGCAGATATCCCACTTATCCCCTCCACTTT. The V call is TRBV15, the J call TRBJ1-6; unclear D gene. Germline V gene sequence: CDR1 LNHNV, CDR2 YYDKDF (reference sequence). Trimming shortened V by 2 bases and J by 13 bases, and 12 bases separated the two germline ends. The CDR3 sequence is 13 residues long. Looking up the rest from reference TRBV15 and TRBJ1-6 gives the full variable domain: DAMVIQNPRYQVTQFGKPVTLSCSQTLNHNVMYWYQQKSSQAPKLLFHYYDKDFNNEADTPDNFQSRRPNTSFCFLDIRSPGLGDTAMYLCATSRYPTYPLHFGNGTRLTVT.

The chain is built from TRBV6-5 and TRBJ1-2; D might be TRBD1 (5 bases). V was clipped by 0 bases and J by 8 bases, with 10 bases between them. CDR1 and CDR2 from the germline V gene are MNHEY and SVGAGI. The CDR3 runs to 13 residues. Here the CDR3 reads CASSYSAGLGYTF. The CDR3 DNA reads as TGTGCCAGCAGTTACTCTGCAGGGTTAGGCTACACCTTC.